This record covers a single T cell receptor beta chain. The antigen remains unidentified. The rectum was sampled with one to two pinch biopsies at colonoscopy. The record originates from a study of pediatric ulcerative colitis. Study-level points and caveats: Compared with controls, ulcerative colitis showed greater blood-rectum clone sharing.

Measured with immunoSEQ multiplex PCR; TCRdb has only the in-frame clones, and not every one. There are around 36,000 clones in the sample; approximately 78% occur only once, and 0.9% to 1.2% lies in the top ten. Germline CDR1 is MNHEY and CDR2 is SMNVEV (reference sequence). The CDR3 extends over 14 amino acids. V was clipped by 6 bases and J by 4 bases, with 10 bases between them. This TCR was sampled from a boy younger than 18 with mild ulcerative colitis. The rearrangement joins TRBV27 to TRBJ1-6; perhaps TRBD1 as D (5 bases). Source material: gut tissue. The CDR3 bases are TGTGCCAGCAGGCAACAGGCATATAATTCACCCCTCCACTTT. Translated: CASRQQAYNSPLHF.